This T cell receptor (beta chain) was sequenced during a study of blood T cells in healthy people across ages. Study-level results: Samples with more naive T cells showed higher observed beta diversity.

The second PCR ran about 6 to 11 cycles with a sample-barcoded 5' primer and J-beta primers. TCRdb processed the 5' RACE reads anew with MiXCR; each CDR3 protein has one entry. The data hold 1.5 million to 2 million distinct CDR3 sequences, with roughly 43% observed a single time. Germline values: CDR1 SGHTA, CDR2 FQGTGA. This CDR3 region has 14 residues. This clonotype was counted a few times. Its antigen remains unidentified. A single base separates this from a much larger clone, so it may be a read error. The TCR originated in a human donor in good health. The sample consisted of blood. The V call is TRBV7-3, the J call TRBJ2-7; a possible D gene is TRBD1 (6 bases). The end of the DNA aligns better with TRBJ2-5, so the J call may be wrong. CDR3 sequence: CAGSPQGSGETQYF. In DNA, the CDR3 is TGTGCCGGCAGCCCCCAGGGGTCGGGGGAGACCCAGTACTTC.